This T cell receptor (beta chain) comes out of a study of cytomegalovirus exposure and HLA in healthy donors. Study-wide results and limits: Overall, approximately 150 TCR beta chains were annotated as cytomegalovirus-associated.

The PCR employed 60 Vbeta primers together with 13 Jbeta primers. Produced via immunoSEQ multiplex PCR; TCRdb's table is partial and in-frame only. The profile shows about 180,000 clones, 70% to 80% of them singletons. This CDR3 contains 15 residues. CDR1 is LNHNV, CDR2 YYDKDF, per germline (reference sequence). V lost 1 base and J 3 bases, leaving 13 bases between the germline ends. To note about this clone: Antigen unknown.

This receptor was identified in a woman aged 40 to 49 in good health and CMV-seronegative. The sample was PBMCs. The genes are TRBV15 and TRBJ2-7; D uncertain. CDR3 DNA sequence: TGTGCCACCAGCAGAGGAGGTCCACCTAGCTACGAGCAGTACTTC. Translation: CATSRGGPPSYEQYF.